This T cell receptor (beta chain) was identified during a study of blood T cell repertoires in COVID-19. Study-wide background: The samples span acute and convalescent COVID-19 from the United States, Italy and Spain. The analysed material was cDNA or gDNA that came from T cells, B-cell-depleted T cells, or PBMCs.

Germline CDR1 SNHLY, CDR2 FYNNEI. V shed 3 bases and J shed 0 bases, with 8 bases lying between them. The CDR3 contains 14 residues. Per the study methods: Counts of nucleated cells, estimated from reference gene primer amplification, were obtained. TCRdb's table, derived via immunoSEQ multiplex PCR, lists solely in-frame clones and lacks some. The V and J calls and clone size come from that table; D and trimming were worked out from the DNA. The table includes roughly 80,000 clones, 84% detected once. The J gene is TRBJ1-1, the V gene TRBV2, with D possibly matching TRBD1 (5 bases). This clonotype originated in a human donor in a cohort sampled during active COVID-19. Sample: peripheral blood. The CDR3 region is CASSEAGLNTEAFF. Here the CDR3 DNA reads TGTGCCAGCAGTGAGGCGGGGCTGAACACTGAAGCTTTCTTT.